Presented here are 9 T cell receptor beta chains from one specimen sequenced in a study of cytomegalovirus exposure and HLA in healthy donors. This PCR relied on a set of 60 Vbeta primers and 13 Jbeta primers. Assay used: immunoSEQ multiplex PCR; TCRdb lists only in-frame clones, some missing. The table records under 130,000 clones, roughly three fifths of them present only once. Sequencing was performed on PBMCs. Receptor source: a man younger than 45 in good health and CMV-seropositive.

This clone was seen a few times. The genes are TRBV4-2 and TRBJ1-1; TRBD1 matches 10 bases. After removal of 2 bases from V and 4 bases from J, the junction contained 4 bases not matched to a gene. The CDR3 is 15 amino acids. The germline CDR1 and CDR2 sequences are LGHNA and YNFKEQ. The CDR3 spells CASSQSGTGVTEAFF. In nucleotides, the CDR3 is TGTGCCAGCAGCCAATCGGGGACAGGGGTCACTGAAGCTTTCTTT.

The chain uses TRBV11-2 and TRBJ2-1; 10 nucleotides match TRBD1. J gave up 4 bases and V 3 bases, and 3 bases lay outside the gene matches. Germline loops: CDR1 SGHAT, CDR2 FQNNGV. CDR3 length: 15 residues. CDR3 in amino acids: CASSLGTGEYNEQFF. CDR3 coding DNA: TGTGCCAGCAGCTTGGGGACAGGGGAATACAATGAGCAGTTCTTC.

This clone was observed a few times. The CDR3 is CASSQDLGTSGNEQFF. CDR3 nucleotides: TGTGCCAGCAGCCAAGATCTCGGGACTAGCGGCAATGAGCAGTTCTTC. The V call is TRBV4-2, the J call TRBJ2-1, with TRBD2 identical over 11 bases. The junction had 4 bases not matched to a gene; V was cut back by 0 bases and J by 6 bases. The CDR3 has 16 amino acids. Germline V gene lookup returns CDR1 LGHNA and CDR2 YNFKEQ.

Concerning this clone: At one boundary the junction diverges from the germline segment, which might be a read error. V usage is TRBV7-9 and J usage is TRBJ2-7, with 10 bases matching TRBD2. The CDR3 is 17 residues long. The germline gives CDR1 SEHNR, CDR2 FQNEAQ (reference sequence). The CDR3 region is CSSSLAGSGGLSYEQYF. The CDR3 DNA reads TGTTCCAGCAGCTTAGCGGGTAGCGGGGGGCTTTCCTACGAGCAGTACTTC.

V gene TRBV11-2 combines with J gene TRBJ2-5; tentative D call: TRBD2 (6 bases). Germline values: CDR1 SGHAT, CDR2 FQNNGV. The CDR3 runs to 14 residues. Trimming stripped 2 bases from V and 4 bases from J, with 11 bases between. The CDR3 reads CASSLILGGETQYF. The CDR3 nucleotides read TGTGCCAGCAGCTTAATCTTGGGGGGAGAGACCCAGTACTTC.

The V call is TRBV21-1, the J call TRBJ1-3; the listed D gene, TRBD1, was not tested against the DNA. TRBV21-1 is described as a pseudogene. The CDR3 contains 18 residues. CDR3 loop: CASEMPPQGGASGNTIYF. For the CDR3, the DNA is TGTGCCAGCGAAATGCCCCCACAGGGGGGGGCCTCTGGAAACACCATATATTTT.

This clone was observed a few times. The V call is TRBV29-1, the J call TRBJ1-5; D unclear. V gave up 4 bases and J gave up 11 bases, with 15 bases separating them. The CDR3 is 12 residues long. Germline CDR1 is SQVTM and CDR2 is ANQGSEA. The CDR3 nucleotides are TGCAGCGTTGCCGAACCCCTGGGAGCCCAGCATTTT. Encoded protein: CSVAEPLGAQHF.

J is TRBJ1-1 and V is TRBV18; 10 nucleotides match TRBD1. The germline gives CDR1 KGHSH, CDR2 LQKENI. The J segment lost 5 bases and the V segment lost 6 bases, leaving 6 bases of the junction unmatched. The CDR3 runs to 14 residues. In nucleotides, the CDR3 is TGTGCCAGCTCTCAGGGACAGGGGAGTACTGAAGCTTTCTTT. Its protein product is CASSQGQGSTEAFF.

The rearrangement uses TRBV5-1 and TRBJ2-5, with 9 bases that match TRBD2. With 2 bases clipped from V and 5 bases from J, the junction kept 7 bases outside the gene matches. CDR1 is SGHRS, CDR2 YFSETQ, per germline. The length of the CDR3 is 15 residues. CDR3 sequence: CASSFSLSGGETQYF. The DNA of the CDR3 is TGCGCCAGCAGCTTCAGCTTGAGCGGGGGGGAGACCCAGTACTTC.